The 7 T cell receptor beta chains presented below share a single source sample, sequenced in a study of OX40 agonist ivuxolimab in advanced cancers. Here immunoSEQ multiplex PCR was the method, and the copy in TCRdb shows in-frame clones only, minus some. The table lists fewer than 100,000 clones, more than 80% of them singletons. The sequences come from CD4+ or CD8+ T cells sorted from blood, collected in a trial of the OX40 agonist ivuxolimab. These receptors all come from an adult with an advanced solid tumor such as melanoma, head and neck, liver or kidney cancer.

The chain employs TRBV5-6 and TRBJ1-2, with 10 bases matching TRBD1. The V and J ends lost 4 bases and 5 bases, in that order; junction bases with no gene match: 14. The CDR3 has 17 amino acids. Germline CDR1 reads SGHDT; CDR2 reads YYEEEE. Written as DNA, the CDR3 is TGTGCCAGCAGCCTGGCCGGGACAGGGGTCGCTGGTTATGGCTACACCTTC. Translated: CASSLAGTGVAGYGYTF.

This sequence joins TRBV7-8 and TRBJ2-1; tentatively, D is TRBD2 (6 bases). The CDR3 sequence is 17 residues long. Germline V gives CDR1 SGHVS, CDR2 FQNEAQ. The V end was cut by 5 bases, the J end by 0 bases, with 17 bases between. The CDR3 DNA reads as TGTGCCAGCAGCCTCCCGGAGGGCCTAAGCTCCTACAATGAGCAGTTCTTC. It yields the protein CASSLPEGLSSYNEQFF. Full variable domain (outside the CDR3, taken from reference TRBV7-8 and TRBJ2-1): GAGVSQSPRYKVAKRGQDVALRCDPISGHVSLFWYQQALGQGPEFLTYFQNEAQLDKSGLPSDRFFAERPEGSVSTLKIQRTQQEDSAVYLCASSLPEGLSSYNEQFFGPGTRLTVL.

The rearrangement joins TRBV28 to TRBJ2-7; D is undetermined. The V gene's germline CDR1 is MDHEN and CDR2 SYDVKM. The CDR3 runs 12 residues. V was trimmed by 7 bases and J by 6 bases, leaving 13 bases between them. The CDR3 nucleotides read TGTGCCAGCAAGTTGAGAGAGTCCGAGCAGTACTTC. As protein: CASKLRESEQYF.

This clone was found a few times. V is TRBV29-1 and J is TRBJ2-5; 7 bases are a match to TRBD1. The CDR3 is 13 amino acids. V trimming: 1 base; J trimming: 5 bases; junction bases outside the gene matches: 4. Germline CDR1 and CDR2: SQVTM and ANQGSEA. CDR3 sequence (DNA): TGCAGCGTTGAAGTAGGGGGCGGCGAGACCCAGTACTTC. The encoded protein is CSVEVGGGETQYF.

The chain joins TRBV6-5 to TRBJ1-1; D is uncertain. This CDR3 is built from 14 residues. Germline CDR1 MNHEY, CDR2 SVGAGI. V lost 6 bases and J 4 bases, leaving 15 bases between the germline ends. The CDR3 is CASRARGERTEAFF. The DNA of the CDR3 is TGTGCCAGCAGGGCCCGTGGAGAGCGCACTGAAGCTTTCTTT.

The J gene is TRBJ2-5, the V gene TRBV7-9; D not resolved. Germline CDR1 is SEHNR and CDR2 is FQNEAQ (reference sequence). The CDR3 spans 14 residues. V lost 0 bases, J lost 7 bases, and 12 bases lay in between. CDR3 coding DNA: TGTGCCAGCAGCTTAGCCGAGCCCCCCGGGACCCAGTACTTC. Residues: CASSLAEPPGTQYF.

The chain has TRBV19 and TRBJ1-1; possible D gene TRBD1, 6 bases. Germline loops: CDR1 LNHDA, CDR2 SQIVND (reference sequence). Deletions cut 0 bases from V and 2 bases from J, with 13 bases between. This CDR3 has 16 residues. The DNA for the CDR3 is TGTGCCAGTAGTATAGATTACTGGACAGTTAACACTGAAGCTTTCTTT. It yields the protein CASSIDYWTVNTEAFF.